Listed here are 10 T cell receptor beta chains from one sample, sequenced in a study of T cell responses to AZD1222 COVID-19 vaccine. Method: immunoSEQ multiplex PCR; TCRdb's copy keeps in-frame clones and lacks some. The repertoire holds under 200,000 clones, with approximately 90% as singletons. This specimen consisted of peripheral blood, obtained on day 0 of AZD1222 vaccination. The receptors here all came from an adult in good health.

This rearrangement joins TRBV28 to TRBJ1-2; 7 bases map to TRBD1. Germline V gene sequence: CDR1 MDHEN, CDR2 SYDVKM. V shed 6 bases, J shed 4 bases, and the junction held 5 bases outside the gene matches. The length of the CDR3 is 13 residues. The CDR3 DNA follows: TGTGCCAGCAGATCCGGGACAGCCTATGGCTACACCTTC. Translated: CASRSGTAYGYTF.

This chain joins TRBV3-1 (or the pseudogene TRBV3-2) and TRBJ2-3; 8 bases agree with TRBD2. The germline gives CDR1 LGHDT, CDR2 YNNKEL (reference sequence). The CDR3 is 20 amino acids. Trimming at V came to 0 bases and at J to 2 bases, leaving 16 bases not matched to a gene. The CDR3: CASSQEGNSGAETATDTQYF. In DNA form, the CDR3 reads TGTGCCAGCAGCCAAGAGGGGAATAGCGGGGCGGAAACGGCCACAGATACGCAGTATTTT.

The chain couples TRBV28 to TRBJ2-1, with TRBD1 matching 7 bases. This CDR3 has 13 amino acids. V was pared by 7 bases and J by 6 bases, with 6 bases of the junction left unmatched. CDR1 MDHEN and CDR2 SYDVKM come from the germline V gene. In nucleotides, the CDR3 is TGTGCCAGCACCTTGACAGGGAGCAATGAGCAGTTCTTC. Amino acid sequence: CASTLTGSNEQFF.

Here the CDR3 reads CASGPGGAQYF. Written as DNA, the CDR3 is TGTGCTAGTGGACCGGGGGGGGCCCAGTACTTC. The chain carries TRBV12-5 and TRBJ2-5, with TRBD2 identical over 8 bases. The CDR3 has 11 residues. Germline V gives CDR1 LGHNT, CDR2 FRNRAP. The J segment lost 9 bases and the V segment lost 6 bases, leaving 3 bases of the junction unmatched.

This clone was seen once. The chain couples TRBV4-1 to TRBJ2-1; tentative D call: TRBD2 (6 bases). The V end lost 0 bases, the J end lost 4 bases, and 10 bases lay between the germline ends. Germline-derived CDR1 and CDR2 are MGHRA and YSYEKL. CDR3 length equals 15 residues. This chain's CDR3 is CASSQEGREYNEQFF. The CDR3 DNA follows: TGCGCCAGCAGCCAAGAGGGGCGGGAATACAATGAGCAGTTCTTC.

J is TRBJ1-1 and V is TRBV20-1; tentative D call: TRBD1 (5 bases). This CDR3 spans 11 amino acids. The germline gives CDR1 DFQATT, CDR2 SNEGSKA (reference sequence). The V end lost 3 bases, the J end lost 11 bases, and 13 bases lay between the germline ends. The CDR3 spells CSASVLGVAFF. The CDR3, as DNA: TGCAGTGCTAGCGTTTTAGGGGTGGCTTTCTTT.

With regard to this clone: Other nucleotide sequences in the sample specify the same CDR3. The CDR3 sequence is CASSQDQGRNTIYF. The CDR3, as DNA: TGCGCCAGCAGCCAAGATCAAGGACGAAACACCATATATTTT. The chain has TRBV4-3 and TRBJ1-3; no clear D. Germline loops: CDR1 LGHNA, CDR2 YSLEER. Trimming left V 0 bases short and J 5 bases short, with 8 bases between. CDR3 length equals 14 residues.

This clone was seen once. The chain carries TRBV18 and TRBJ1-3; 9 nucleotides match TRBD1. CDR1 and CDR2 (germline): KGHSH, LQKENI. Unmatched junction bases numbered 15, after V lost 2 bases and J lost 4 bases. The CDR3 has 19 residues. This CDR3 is CASSPSRTGEMYVGNTIYF. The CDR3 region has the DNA TGTGCCAGCTCACCATCTAGGACAGGGGAAATGTACGTAGGAAACACCATATATTTT.

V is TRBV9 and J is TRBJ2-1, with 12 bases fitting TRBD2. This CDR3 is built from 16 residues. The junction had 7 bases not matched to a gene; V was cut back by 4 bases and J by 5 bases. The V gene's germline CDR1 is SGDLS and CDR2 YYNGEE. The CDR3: CASSPRLAGANNEQFF. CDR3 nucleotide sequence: TGTGCCAGCAGCCCCCGACTAGCGGGGGCCAACAATGAGCAGTTCTTC.

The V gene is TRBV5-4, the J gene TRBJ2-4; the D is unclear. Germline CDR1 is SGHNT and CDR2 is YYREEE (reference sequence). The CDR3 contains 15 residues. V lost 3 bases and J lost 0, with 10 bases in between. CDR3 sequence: CASSSTLLAKNIQYF. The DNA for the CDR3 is TGTGCCAGCAGCTCGACTCTACTAGCCAAAAACATTCAGTACTTC.